The entry that follows covers one T cell receptor (beta chain) sequence. This CDR3 is 18 amino acids long. Germline CDR1 and CDR2: MDHEN and SYDVKM. The trim removed 2 bases at V and 5 bases at J, leaving 12 bases unmatched. The repertoire was sequenced with immunoSEQ multiplex PCR; TCRdb's copy has only in-frame clones and lacks some. Altogether a few hundred thousand clones are present, roughly 90% being singletons, with the ten largest covering more than 0.8%. Participant age was roughly 18 to 90 years, and participants resided in fewer than 30 US areas. Symptom resolution, clearance, or two negative PCRs marked donors in Cohort 3 as recovered. The sample comes from a study of blood T cell repertoires in COVID-19.

The material sequenced was PBMCs or T cells enriched from blood (not recorded which). The gene calls are TRBV28 and TRBJ2-3; 11 bases agree with TRBD2. The receptor was derived from a woman aged 25 to 39 who had recovered from COVID-19. The CDR3, as DNA: TGTGCCAGCAGTTTACTTGGGACTAGCGGAGGGGGAGGAGATACGCAGTATTTT. This codes for CASSLLGTSGGGGDTQYF.